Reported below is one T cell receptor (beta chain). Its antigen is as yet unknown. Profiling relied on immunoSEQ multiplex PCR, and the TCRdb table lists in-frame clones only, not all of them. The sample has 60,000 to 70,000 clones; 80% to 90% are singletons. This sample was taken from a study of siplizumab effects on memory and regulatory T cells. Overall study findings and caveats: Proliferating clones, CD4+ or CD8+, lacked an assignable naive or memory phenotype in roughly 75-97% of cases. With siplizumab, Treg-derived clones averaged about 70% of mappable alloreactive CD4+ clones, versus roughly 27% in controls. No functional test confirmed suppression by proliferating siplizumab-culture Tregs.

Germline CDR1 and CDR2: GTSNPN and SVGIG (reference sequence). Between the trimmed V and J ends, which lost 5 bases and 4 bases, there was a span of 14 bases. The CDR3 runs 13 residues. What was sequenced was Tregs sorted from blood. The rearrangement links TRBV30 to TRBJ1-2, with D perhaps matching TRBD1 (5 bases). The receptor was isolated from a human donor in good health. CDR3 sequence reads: CAWEGFFGYGYTF. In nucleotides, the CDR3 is TGTGCCTGGGAGGGGTTTTTCGGCTATGGCTACACCTTC.